This T cell receptor (beta chain) was sequenced in a study of T-cell reconstitution after alpha-beta-depleted transplantation in children. CDR1 and CDR2 (germline): MNHNS, SASEGT. The CDR3 has 14 residues. V was shortened by 1 base and J by 8 bases, with 14 bases between the two germline ends. Unique molecular identifiers tagged the TCRbeta library. TCRdb ran MiXCR on the PCR reads and lists one entry per CDR3 protein. The sample lists 200,000 or so distinct CDR3 sequences, around 7% occurring once. The V and J genes are TRBV6-1 and TRBJ1-1, with a possible D match to TRBD1 (6 bases). The clonotype originates from a boy between 2 and 10 years old with acute lymphoblastic leukemia, due to receive a stem cell transplant. The sample in question was PBMCs, obtained before TCRalphabeta/CD19-depleted stem cell transplant. In DNA, the CDR3 is TGTGCCAGCAGTGAAGGGACAGACACTGCCGAAGCTTTCTTT. Its translation: CASSEGTDTAEAFF.